This T cell receptor (beta chain) came from a study of human T cells and chemical hapten exposure. Unfractionated whole blood yielded the extracted total RNA. The library tagged each cDNA molecule with unique molecular identifiers. Original processing notes: Sample TCR totals centred on a median of about 100,000, ranging roughly 23,224 to 690,600. TCRdb itself ran the 5' RACE reads through MiXCR, one entry per CDR3 protein. The V and J calls shown here were made by TCRdb, not taken from the authors' results. The table has 130,000 or so distinct CDR3 sequences, 4.1% seen once. The CDR3 extends over 14 amino acids. V shed 6 bases and J shed 6 bases, with 17 bases lying between them. This clonotype was found many times.

The receptor comes from a female donor in good health. The rearrangement joins TRBV12-3 or TRBV12-4 to TRBJ1-1; D is possibly TRBD1 (6 bases). The CDR3 nucleotides are TGTGCCAGCAGCAAAACAGGGAGTAGCGCTGAAGCTTTCTTT. Its protein is CASSKTGSSAEAFF.